This TCR beta chain was profiled in a study of cytomegalovirus exposure and HLA in healthy donors. V was clipped by 6 bases and J by 1 base, with 10 bases between them. This CDR3 has 14 amino acids. In germline, CDR1 is MDHEN, CDR2 SYDVKM. Turning to this clone: Its antigen is undetermined.

The study, taken as a whole, reports: The analysis excluded some indistinguishable V segments, including TRBV6-2 and TRBV6-3.

Use of 60 Vbeta and 13 Jbeta primers characterized the PCR. The data were produced by immunoSEQ multiplex PCR, yet TCRdb's version contains in-frame clones alone and is incomplete. The sample records around 130,000 clones, approximately 88% being singletons. V gene TRBV28 combines with J gene TRBJ1-3; a possible D gene is TRBD1 (6 bases). The sample comprised PBMCs. The sequence came from a woman aged 40 to 50 in good health and CMV-seronegative. CDR3 nucleotide sequence: TGTGCCAGCAGCCGCAGGGGATCTGGAAACACCATATATTTT. Protein: CASSRRGSGNTIYF.